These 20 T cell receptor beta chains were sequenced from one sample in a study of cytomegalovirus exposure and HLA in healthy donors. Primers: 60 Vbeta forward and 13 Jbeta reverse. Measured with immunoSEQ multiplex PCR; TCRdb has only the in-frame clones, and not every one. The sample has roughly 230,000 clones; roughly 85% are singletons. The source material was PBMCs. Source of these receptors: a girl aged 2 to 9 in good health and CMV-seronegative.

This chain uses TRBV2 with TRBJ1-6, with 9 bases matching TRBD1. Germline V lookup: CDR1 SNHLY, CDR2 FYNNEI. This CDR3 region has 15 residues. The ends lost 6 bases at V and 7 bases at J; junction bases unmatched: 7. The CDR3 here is CASRGQGPQNSPLHF. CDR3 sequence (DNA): TGTGCCAGCAGGGGACAGGGCCCCCAGAATTCACCCCTCCACTTT.

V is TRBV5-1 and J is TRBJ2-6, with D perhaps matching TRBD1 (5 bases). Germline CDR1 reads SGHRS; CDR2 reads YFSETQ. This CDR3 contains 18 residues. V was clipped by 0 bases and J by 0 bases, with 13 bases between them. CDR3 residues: CASSLGAGPGSGANVLTF. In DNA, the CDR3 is TGCGCCAGCAGCTTGGGGGCAGGGCCGGGCTCTGGGGCCAACGTCCTGACTTTC. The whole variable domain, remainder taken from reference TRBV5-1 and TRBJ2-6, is KAGVTQTPRYLIKTRGQQVTLSCSPISGHRSVSWYQQTPGQGLQFLFEYFSETQRNKGNFPGRFSGRQFSNSRSEMNVSTLELGDSALYLCASSLGAGPGSGANVLTFGAGSRLTVL.

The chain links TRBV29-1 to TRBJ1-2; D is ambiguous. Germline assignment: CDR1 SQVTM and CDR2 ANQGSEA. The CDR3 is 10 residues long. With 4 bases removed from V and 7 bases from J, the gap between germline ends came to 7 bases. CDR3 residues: CSVGALGYTF. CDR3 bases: TGCAGCGTTGGAGCTCTTGGCTACACCTTC.

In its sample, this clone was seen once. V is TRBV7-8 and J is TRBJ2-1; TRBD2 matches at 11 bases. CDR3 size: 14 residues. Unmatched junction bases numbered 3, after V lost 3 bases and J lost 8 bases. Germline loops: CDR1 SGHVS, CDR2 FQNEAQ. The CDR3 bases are TGTGCCAGCAGCTTGACTAGCGGGATGCATGAGCAGTTCTTC. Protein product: CASSLTSGMHEQFF.

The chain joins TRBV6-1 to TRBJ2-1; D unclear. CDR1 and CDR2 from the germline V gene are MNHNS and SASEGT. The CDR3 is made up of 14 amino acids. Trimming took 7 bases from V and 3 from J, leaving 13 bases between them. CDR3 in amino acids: CASTLDISYNEQFF. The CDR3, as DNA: TGTGCCAGCACCCTAGATATCAGCTACAATGAGCAGTTCTTC.

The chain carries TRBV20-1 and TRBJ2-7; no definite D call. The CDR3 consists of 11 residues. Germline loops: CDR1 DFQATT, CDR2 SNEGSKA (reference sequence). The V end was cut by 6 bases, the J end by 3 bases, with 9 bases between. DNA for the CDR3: TGCAGTGCGGCCCAGGTCTACGAGCAGTACTTC. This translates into CSAAQVYEQYF.

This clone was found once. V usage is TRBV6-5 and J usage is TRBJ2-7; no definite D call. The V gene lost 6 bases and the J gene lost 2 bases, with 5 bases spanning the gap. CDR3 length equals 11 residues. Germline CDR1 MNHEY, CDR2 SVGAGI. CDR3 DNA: TGTGCCAGCAGCCGTGCCTACGAGCAGTACTTC. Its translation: CASSRAYEQYF.

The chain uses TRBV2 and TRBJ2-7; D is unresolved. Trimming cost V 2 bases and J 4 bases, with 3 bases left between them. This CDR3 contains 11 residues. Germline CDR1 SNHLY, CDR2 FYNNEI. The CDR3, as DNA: TGTGCCAGCAGTGAACTATACGAGCAGTACTTC. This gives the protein CASSELYEQYF. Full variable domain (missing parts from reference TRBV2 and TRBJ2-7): EPEVTQTPSHQVTQMGQEVILRCVPISNHLYFYWYRQILGQKVEFLVSFYNNEISEKSEIFDDQFSVERPDGSNFTLKIRSTKLEDSAMYFCASSELYEQYFGPGTRLTVT.

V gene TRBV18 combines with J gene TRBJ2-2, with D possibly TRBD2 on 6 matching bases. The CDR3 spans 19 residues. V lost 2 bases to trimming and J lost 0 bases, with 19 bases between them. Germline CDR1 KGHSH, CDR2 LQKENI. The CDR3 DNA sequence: TGTGCCAGCTCACCAAGGACTAAGGGACCATTCGCGAACACCGGGGAGCTGTTTTTT. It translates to CASSPRTKGPFANTGELFF.

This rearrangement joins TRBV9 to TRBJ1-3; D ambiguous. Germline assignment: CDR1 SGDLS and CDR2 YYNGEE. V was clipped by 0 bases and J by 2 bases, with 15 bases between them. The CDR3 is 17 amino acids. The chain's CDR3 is CASSVVAASTTGNTIYF. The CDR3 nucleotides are TGTGCCAGCAGCGTAGTGGCGGCTTCCACTACTGGAAACACCATATATTTT.

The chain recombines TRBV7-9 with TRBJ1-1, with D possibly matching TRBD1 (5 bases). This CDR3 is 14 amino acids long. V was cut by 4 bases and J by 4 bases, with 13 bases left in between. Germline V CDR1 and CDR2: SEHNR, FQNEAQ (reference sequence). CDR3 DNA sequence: TGTGCCAGCAGCTCACAGGTTATTATCACTGAAGCTTTCTTT. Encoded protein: CASSSQVIITEAFF.

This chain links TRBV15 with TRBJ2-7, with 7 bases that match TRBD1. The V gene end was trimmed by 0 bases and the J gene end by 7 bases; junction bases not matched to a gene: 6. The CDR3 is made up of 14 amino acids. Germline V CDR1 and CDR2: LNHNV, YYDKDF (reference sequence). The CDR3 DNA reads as TGTGCCACCAGCAGAGATGTCAGGGGGAGTGAGCAGTACTTC. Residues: CATSRDVRGSEQYF.

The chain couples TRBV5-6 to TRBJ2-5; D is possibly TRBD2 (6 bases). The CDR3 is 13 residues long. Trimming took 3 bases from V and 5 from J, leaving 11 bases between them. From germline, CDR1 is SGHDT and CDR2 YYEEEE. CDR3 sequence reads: CASSYAGGETQYF. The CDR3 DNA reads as TGTGCCAGCAGCTACGCAGGAGGGGAGACCCAGTACTTC.

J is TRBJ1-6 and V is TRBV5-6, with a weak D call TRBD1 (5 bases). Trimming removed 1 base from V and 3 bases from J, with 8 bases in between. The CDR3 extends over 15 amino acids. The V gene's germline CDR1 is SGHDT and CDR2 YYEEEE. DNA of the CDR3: TGTGCCAGCAGCTTGAGGGGTTACTATAATTCACCCCTCCACTTT. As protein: CASSLRGYYNSPLHF.

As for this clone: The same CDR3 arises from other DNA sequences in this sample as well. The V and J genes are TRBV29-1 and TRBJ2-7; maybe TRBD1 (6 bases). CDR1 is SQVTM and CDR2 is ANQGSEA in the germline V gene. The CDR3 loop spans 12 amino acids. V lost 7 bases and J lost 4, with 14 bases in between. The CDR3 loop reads CSALTGNYEQYF. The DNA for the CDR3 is TGCAGCGCTCTCACAGGGAATTACGAGCAGTACTTC.

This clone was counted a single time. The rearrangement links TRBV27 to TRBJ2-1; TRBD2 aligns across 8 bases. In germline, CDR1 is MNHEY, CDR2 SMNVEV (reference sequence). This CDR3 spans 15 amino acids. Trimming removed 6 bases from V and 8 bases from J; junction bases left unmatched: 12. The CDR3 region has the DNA TGTGCCAGCAGCCCGACAACCTTAGCGGGGCATGAGCAGTTCTTC. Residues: CASSPTTLAGHEQFF.

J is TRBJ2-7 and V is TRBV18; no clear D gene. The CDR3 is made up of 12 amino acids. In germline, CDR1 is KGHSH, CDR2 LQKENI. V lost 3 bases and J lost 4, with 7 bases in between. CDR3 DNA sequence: TGTGCCAGCTCACCTAACGGGTACGAGCAGTACTTC. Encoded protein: CASSPNGYEQYF.

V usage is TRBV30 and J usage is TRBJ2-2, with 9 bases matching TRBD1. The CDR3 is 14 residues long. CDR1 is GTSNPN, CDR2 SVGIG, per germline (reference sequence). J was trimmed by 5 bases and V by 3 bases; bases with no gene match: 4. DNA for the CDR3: TGTGCCTGGAGGCGGGGACAGGGAACCGGGGAGCTGTTTTTT. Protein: CAWRRGQGTGELFF.

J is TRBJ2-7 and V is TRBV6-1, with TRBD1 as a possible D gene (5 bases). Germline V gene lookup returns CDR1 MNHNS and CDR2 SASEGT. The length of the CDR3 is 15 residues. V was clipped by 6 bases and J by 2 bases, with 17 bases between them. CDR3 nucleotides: TGTGCCAGCAGAAGGGGTACAGGCCCTCCCTACGAGCAGTACTTC. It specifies CASRRGTGPPYEQYF.

Written as DNA, the CDR3 is TGTGCCAGCAGCTTAGTCGGCGGGGAAAGGGAACTGTTTTTT. Protein sequence: CASSLVGGERELFF. The chain has TRBV7-9 and TRBJ1-4, with D uncertain. CDR3 size: 14 residues. Germline loops: CDR1 SEHNR, CDR2 FQNEAQ (reference sequence). V was shortened by 1 base and J by 12 bases, with 15 bases between the two germline ends. The full variable domain, rest sourced from reference TRBV7-9 and TRBJ1-4, is DTGVSQNPRHKITKRGQNVTFRCDPISEHNRLYWYRQTLGQGPEFLTYFQNEAQLEKSRLLSDRFSAERPKGSFSTLEIQRTEQGDSAMYLCASSLVGGERELFFGSGTQLSVL.